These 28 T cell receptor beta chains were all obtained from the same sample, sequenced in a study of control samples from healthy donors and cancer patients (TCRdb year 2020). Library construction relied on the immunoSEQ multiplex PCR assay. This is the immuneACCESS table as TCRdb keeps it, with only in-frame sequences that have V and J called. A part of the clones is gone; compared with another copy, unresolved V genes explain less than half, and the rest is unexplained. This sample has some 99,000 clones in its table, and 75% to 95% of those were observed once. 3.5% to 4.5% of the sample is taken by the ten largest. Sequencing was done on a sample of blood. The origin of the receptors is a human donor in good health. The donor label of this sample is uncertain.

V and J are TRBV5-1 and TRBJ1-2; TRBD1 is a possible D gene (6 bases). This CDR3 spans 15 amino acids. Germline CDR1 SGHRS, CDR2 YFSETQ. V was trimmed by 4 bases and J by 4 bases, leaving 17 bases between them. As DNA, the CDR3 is TGCGCCAGCAGCCCCGGGGGGACACCGACCTATGGCTACACCTTC. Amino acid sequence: CASSPGGTPTYGYTF.

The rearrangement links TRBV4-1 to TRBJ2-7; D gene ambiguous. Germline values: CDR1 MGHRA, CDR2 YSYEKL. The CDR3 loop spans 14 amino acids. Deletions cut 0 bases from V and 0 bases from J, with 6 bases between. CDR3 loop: CASSQEDTSYEQYF. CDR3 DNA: TGCGCCAGCAGCCAAGAAGACACCTCCTACGAGCAGTACTTC.

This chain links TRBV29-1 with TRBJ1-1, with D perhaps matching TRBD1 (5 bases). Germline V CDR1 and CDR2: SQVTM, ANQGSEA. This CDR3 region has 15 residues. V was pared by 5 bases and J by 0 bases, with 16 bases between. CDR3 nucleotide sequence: TGCAGCGTTTTGGGGGGAGGGCTCATGAACACTGAAGCTTTCTTT. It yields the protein CSVLGGGLMNTEAFF.

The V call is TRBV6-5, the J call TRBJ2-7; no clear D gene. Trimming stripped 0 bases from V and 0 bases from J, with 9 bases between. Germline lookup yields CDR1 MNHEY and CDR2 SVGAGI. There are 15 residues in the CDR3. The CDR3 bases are TGTGCCAGCAGTTACTCAGGAACAGTCTCCTACGAGCAGTACTTC. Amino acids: CASSYSGTVSYEQYF.

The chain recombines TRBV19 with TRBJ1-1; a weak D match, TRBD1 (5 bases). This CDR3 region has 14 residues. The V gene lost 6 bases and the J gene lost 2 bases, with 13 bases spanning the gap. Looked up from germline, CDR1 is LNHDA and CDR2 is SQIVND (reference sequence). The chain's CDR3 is CASRQADLNTEAFF. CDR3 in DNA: TGTGCCAGTAGACAGGCAGATCTTAACACTGAAGCTTTCTTT. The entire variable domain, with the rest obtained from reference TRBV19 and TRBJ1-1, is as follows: DGGITQSPKYLFRKEGQNVTLSCEQNLNHDAMYWYRQDPGQGLRLIYYSQIVNDFQKGDIAEGYSVSREKKESFPLTVTSAQKNPTAFYLCASRQADLNTEAFFGQGTRLTVV.

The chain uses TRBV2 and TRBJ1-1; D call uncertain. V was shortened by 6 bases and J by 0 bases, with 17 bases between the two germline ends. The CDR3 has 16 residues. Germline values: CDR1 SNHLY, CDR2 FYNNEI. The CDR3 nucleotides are TGTGCCAGCAGGGAACATGAGCGGAGTATGAACACTGAAGCTTTCTTT. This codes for CASREHERSMNTEAFF. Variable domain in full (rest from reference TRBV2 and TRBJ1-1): EPEVTQTPSHQVTQMGQEVILRCVPISNHLYFYWYRQILGQKVEFLVSFYNNEISEKSEIFDDQFSVERPDGSNFTLKIRSTKLEDSAMYFCASREHERSMNTEAFFGQGTRLTVV.

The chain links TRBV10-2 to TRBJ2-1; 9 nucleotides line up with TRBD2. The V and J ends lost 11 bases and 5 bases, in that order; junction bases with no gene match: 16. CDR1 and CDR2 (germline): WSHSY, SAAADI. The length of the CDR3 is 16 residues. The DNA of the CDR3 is TGCGCCCGCATAAACGACCGCGGGGGGGCGGACAATGAGCAGTTCTTC. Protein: CARINDRGGADNEQFF.

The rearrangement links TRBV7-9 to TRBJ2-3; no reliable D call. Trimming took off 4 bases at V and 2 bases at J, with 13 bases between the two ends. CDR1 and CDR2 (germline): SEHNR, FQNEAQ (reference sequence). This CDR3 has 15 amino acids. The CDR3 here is CASSSRESNTDTQYF. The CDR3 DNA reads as TGTGCCAGCAGCTCCCGCGAATCTAACACAGATACGCAGTATTTT.

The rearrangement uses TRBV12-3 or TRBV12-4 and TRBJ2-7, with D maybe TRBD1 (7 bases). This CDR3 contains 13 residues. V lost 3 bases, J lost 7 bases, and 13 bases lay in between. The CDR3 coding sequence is TGTGCCAGCAGTTTCCGACAGGGAGGAGAGCAGTACTTC. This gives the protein CASSFRQGGEQYF.

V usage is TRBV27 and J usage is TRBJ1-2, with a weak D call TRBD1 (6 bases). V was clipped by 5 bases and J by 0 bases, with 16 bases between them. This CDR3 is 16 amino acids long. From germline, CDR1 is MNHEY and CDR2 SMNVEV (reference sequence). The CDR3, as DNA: TGTGCCAGCAGTAGGGGGGGGGCTCCCTCTAACTATGGCTACACCTTC. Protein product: CASSRGGAPSNYGYTF.

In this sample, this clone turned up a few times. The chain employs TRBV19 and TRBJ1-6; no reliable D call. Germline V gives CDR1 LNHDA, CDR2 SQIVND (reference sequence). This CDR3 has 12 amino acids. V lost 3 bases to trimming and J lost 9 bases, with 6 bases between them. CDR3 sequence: CASSIASSPLHF. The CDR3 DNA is TGTGCCAGTAGTATCGCCAGTTCACCCCTCCACTTT.

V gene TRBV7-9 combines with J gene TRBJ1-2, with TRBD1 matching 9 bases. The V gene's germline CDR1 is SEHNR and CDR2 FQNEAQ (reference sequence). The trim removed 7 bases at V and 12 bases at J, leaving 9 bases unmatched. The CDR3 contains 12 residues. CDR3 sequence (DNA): TGTGCCAGCACCTCTGGGACAGGGCATGACACCTTC. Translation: CASTSGTGHDTF.

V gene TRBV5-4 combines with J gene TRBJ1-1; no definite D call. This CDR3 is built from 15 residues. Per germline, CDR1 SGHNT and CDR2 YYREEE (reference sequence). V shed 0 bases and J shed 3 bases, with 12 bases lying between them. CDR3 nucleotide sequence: TGTGCCAGCAGCTTGGCTCCACGACAAGACACTGAAGCTTTCTTT. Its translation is CASSLAPRQDTEAFF.

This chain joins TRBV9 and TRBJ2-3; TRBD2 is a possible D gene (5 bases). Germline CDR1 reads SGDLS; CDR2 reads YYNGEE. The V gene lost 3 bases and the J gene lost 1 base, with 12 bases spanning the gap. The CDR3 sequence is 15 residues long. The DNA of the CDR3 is TGTGCCAGCAGCGAGCTGAGCGGAGGCACAGATACGCAGTATTTT. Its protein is CASSELSGGTDTQYF.

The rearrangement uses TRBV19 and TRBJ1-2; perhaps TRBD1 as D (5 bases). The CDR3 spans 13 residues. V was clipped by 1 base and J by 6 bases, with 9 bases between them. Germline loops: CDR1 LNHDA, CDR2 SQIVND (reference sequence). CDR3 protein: CASSIGRVHGYTF. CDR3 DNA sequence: TGTGCCAGTAGTATAGGCAGGGTACATGGCTACACCTTC.

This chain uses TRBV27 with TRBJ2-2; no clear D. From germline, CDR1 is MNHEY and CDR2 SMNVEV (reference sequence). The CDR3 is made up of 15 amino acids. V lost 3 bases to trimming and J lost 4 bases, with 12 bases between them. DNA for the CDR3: TGTGCCAGCAGTTTTTGGCAGGCTCCCACCGGGGAGCTGTTTTTT. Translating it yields CASSFWQAPTGELFF.

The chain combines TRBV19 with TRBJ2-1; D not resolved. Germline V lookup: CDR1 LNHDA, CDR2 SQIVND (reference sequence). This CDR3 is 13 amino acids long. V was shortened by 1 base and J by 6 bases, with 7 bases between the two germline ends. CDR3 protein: CASSIVFGNEQFF. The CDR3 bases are TGTGCCAGTAGTATAGTGTTTGGCAATGAGCAGTTCTTC.

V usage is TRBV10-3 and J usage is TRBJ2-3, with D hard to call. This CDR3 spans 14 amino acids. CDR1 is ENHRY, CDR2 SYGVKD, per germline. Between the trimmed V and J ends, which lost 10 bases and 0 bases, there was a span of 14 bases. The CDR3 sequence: CATSRLDSTDTQYF. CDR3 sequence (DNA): TGTGCCACCTCGAGACTGGATAGCACAGATACGCAGTATTTT.

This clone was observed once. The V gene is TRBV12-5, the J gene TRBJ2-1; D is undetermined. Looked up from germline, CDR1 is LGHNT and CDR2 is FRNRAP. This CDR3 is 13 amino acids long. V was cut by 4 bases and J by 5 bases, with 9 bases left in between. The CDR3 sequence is CASGSDVDNEQFF. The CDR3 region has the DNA TGTGCTAGTGGTTCGGACGTCGACAATGAGCAGTTCTTC.

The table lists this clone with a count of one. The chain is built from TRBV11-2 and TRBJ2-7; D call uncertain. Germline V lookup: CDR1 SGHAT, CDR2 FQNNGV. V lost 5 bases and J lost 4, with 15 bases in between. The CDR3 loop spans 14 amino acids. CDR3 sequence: CASSRASNSYEQYF. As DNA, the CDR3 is TGTGCCAGCAGCCGCGCCAGCAATAGTTACGAGCAGTACTTC.

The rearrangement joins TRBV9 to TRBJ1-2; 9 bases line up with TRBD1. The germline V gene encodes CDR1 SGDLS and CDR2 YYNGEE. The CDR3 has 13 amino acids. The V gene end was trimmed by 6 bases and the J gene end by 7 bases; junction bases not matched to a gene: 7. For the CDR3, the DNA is TGTGCCAGCAACGCACAGGGGGCCACTGGCTACACCTTC. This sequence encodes CASNAQGATGYTF.

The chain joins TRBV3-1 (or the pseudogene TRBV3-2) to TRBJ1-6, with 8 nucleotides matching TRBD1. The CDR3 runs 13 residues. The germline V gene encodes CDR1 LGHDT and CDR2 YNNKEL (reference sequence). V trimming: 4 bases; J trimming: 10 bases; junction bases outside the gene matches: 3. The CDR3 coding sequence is TGTGCCAGCAGCCCGGGACAGGACTCACCCCTCCACTTT. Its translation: CASSPGQDSPLHF.

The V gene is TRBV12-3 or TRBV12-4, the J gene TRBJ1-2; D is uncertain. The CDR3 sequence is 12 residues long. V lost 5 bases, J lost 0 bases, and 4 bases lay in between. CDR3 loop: CASSESNYGYTF. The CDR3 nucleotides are TGTGCCAGCAGTGAGTCTAACTATGGCTACACCTTC.

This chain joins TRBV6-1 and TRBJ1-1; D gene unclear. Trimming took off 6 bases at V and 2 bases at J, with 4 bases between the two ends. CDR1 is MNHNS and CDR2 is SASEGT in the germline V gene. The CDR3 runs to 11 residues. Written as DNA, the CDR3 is TGTGCCAGCAGCCATAACACTGAAGCTTTCTTT. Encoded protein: CASSHNTEAFF.

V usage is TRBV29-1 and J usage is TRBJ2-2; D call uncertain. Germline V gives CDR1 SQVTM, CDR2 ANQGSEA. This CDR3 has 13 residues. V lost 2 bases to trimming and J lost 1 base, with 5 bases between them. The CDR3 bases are TGCAGCGTTGAACGGCAGAACACCGGGGAGCTGTTTTTT. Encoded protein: CSVERQNTGELFF.

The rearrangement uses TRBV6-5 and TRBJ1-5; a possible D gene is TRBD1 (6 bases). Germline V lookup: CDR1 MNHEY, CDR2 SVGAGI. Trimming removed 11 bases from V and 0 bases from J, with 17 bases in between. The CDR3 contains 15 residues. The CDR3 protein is CACMRTAYSNQPQHF. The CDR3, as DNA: TGTGCCTGTATGAGGACAGCATATAGCAATCAGCCCCAGCATTTT.

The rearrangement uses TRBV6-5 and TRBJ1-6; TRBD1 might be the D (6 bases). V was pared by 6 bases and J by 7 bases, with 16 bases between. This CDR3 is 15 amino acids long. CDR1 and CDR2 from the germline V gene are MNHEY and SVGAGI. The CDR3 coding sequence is TGTGCCAGCAGGGAGGGGGGCAGAAACAATTCACCCCTCCACTTT. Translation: CASREGGRNNSPLHF.

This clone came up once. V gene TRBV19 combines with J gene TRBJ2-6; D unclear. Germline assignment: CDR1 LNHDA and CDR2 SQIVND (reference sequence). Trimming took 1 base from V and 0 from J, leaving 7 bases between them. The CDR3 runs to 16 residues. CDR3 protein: CASSIGWNSGANVLTF. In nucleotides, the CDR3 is TGTGCCAGTAGTATAGGTTGGAACTCTGGGGCCAACGTCCTGACTTTC.